A single sample is the source of the 8 T cell receptor beta chains below, sequenced in a study of blood T cell repertoires in COVID-19. Data came from immunoSEQ multiplex PCR; TCRdb stores just in-frame clones and leaves some out. The sample records approximately 190,000 clones, around 82% being singletons. Sequencing was done on a sample of PBMCs or T cells enriched from blood (not recorded which). The receptors derive from a man in his forties or fifties who had recovered from COVID-19.

The rearrangement uses TRBV27 and TRBJ2-2, with D maybe TRBD2 (6 bases). Germline V gene lookup returns CDR1 MNHEY and CDR2 SMNVEV (reference sequence). This CDR3 is built from 16 residues. V was pared by 3 bases and J by 4 bases, with 15 bases between. In DNA form, the CDR3 reads TGTGCCAGCAGTTTTAACGCGGGGTACGCCACCGGGGAGCTGTTTTTT. It encodes CASSFNAGYATGELFF.

This chain connects TRBV7-8 to TRBJ2-7, with D possibly being TRBD2 (6 bases). The length of the CDR3 is 15 residues. Germline CDR1 SGHVS, CDR2 FQNEAQ. V lost 5 bases and J lost 5, with 19 bases in between. CDR3 in amino acids: CASSPLGGSGDEQYF. CDR3 DNA sequence: TGTGCCAGCAGCCCCCTGGGAGGCTCGGGGGACGAGCAGTACTTC.

The rearrangement links TRBV27 to TRBJ2-7; the match to TRBD2 covers 8 bases. CDR3 length: 15 residues. Losses at the gene ends were 6 bases for V and 3 bases for J; bases not matched to a gene: 10. Germline loops: CDR1 MNHEY, CDR2 SMNVEV (reference sequence). The CDR3 reads CASSPGSGGGYEQYF. The CDR3 nucleotides are TGTGCCAGCAGCCCGGGCTCCGGGGGGGGCTACGAGCAGTACTTC.

The rearrangement links TRBV10-3 to TRBJ2-2, with TRBD2 matching 11 bases. The CDR3 extends over 17 amino acids. Germline values: CDR1 ENHRY, CDR2 SYGVKD. With 4 bases clipped from V and 0 bases from J, the junction kept 4 bases outside the gene matches. CDR3 nucleotide sequence: TGTGCCATCAGTGTCCCTAGCGGGGGGTCGAACACCGGGGAGCTGTTTTTT. This encodes CAISVPSGGSNTGELFF.

This clone was found a few times. The V call is TRBV7-9, the J call TRBJ1-1, with a tentative D call TRBD1 (5 bases). The CDR3 contains 13 residues. V was shortened by 4 bases and J by 10 bases, with 16 bases between the two germline ends. From germline, CDR1 is SEHNR and CDR2 FQNEAQ (reference sequence). CDR3 bases: TGTGCCAGCAGCTCTCTCCTCCGGGGGGGAGCTTTCTTT. This sequence encodes CASSSLLRGGAFF.

The chain carries TRBV6-1 and TRBJ1-5; no clear D gene. Germline V lookup: CDR1 MNHNS, CDR2 SASEGT. CDR3 size: 19 residues. Deletions cut 2 bases from V and 4 bases from J, with 24 bases between. CDR3 sequence: CASSEWPPGWRATNQPQHF. The CDR3, as DNA: TGTGCCAGCAGTGAATGGCCCCCTGGGTGGAGGGCGACTAATCAGCCCCAGCATTTT.

The V gene is TRBV28, the J gene TRBJ1-4; TRBD1 matches 8 bases. V shed 3 bases, J shed 6 bases, and the junction held 3 bases outside the gene matches. The CDR3 contains 14 residues. CDR1 is MDHEN and CDR2 is SYDVKM in the germline V gene. The CDR3 DNA reads as TGTGCCAGCAGTTTGAGACAGGGGTATGAAAAACTGTTTTTT. Amino acids: CASSLRQGYEKLFF.

This chain joins TRBV29-1 and TRBJ1-1, with D perhaps TRBD1 (5 bases). Trimming pared 5 bases from V and 0 bases from J, leaving 16 bases between. The germline gives CDR1 SQVTM, CDR2 ANQGSEA. CDR3 length equals 15 residues. In nucleotides, the CDR3 is TGCAGCGTTTGGGGAGGGGCCGAAATGAACACTGAAGCTTTCTTT. It translates to CSVWGGAEMNTEAFF.